Each of the 19 T cell receptor beta chains below was sequenced from the same sample in a study of memory CD8 T cells in hepatitis C reinfection. TCRdb's table, derived via immunoSEQ multiplex PCR, lists solely in-frame clones and lacks some. The profile shows around 45,000 clones, roughly 87% of them singletons. Time point specified: late/post reinfection, 12 to 24 weeks after detection. No in vitro expansion preceded TCR sequencing of the sorted cells. The material sequenced was naive CD8+ T cells sorted from blood. Receptor source: a man aged 18 to 30 with hepatitis C virus infection.

The gene calls are TRBV7-9 and TRBJ2-1, with a possible D match to TRBD1 (5 bases). CDR3 length equals 12 residues. Germline loops: CDR1 SEHNR, CDR2 FQNEAQ (reference sequence). V was cut by 3 bases and J by 12 bases, with 12 bases left in between. CDR3 sequence reads: CASSLVTQGQFF. CDR3 DNA: TGTGCCAGCAGCTTGGTGACCCAGGGGCAGTTCTTC.

The rearrangement links TRBV6-6 to TRBJ1-1; D unresolved. CDR1 MNHNY and CDR2 SVGAGI come from the germline V gene (reference sequence). The CDR3 contains 13 residues. V lost 6 bases and J 0 bases, leaving 8 bases between the germline ends. DNA of the CDR3: TGTGCCAGCAGAGCCGGGATGAACACTGAAGCTTTCTTT. Translating it yields CASRAGMNTEAFF.

The J gene is TRBJ1-1, the V gene TRBV19; 8 bases agree with TRBD1. CDR3 size: 15 residues. Trimming took 5 bases from V and 4 from J; bases not matched to a gene: 9. Germline V gene sequence: CDR1 LNHDA, CDR2 SQIVND (reference sequence). In DNA, the CDR3 is TGTGCCAGTAGTCCGACAGGGGAAGGGATCACTGAAGCTTTCTTT. Translating gives CASSPTGEGITEAFF.

The chain joins TRBV12-5 to TRBJ2-2; tentative D call: TRBD1 (6 bases). Germline-derived CDR1 and CDR2 are LGHNT and FRNRAP. The CDR3 runs 17 residues. Between the trimmed V and J ends, which lost 6 bases and 1 base, there was a span of 18 bases. CDR3 protein: CASGWTVTEENTGELFF. CDR3 DNA sequence: TGTGCTAGTGGCTGGACAGTCACCGAAGAGAACACCGGGGAGCTGTTTTTT.

V gene TRBV7-9 combines with J gene TRBJ2-1; 9 nucleotides line up with TRBD2. CDR3 size: 14 residues. V lost 1 base and J lost 10; bases outside the gene matches: 5. Germline values: CDR1 SEHNR, CDR2 FQNEAQ (reference sequence). The CDR3 loop is CASSLGGGAGEQFF. DNA of the CDR3: TGTGCCAGCAGCTTAGGCGGGGGGGCAGGGGAGCAGTTCTTC.

The chain carries TRBV6-4 and TRBJ2-3, with 8 bases aligning to TRBD2. Germline CDR1 and CDR2: MRHNA and SNTAGT. J gave up 2 bases and V 3 bases, and 7 bases lay outside the gene matches. The CDR3 runs to 16 residues. The CDR3, as DNA: TGTGCCAGCAGTGAATTGGCGGGAGGTCTCACAGATACGCAGTATTTT. Amino acid sequence: CASSELAGGLTDTQYF.

The rearrangement joins TRBV5-4 to TRBJ2-4, with 14 bases matching TRBD2. The CDR3 totals 17 residues. V was clipped by 2 bases and J by 6 bases; unmatched bases: 7. Germline loops: CDR1 SGHNT, CDR2 YYREEE (reference sequence). The CDR3 DNA follows: TGTGCCAGCAGCTTACCGGGACTAGCGGGGGAATCAAACATTCAGTACTTC. Protein: CASSLPGLAGESNIQYF. Using reference TRBV5-4 and TRBJ2-4 for the parts outside the CDR3, the full variable domain is ETGVTQSPTHLIKTRGQQVTLRCSSQSGHNTVSWYQQALGQGPQFIFQYYREEENGRGNFPPRFSGLQFPNYSSELNVNALELDDSALYLCASSLPGLAGESNIQYFGAGTRLSVL.

The V call is TRBV6-5, the J call TRBJ1-1; a possible D gene is TRBD1 (6 bases). Trimming took off 2 bases at V and 1 base at J, with 11 bases between the two ends. In germline, CDR1 is MNHEY, CDR2 SVGAGI. The CDR3 is 15 residues long. CDR3: CASSYLGGRNTEAFF. CDR3 bases: TGTGCCAGCAGTTACCTAGGGGGTCGGAACACTGAAGCTTTCTTT.

The V call is TRBV4-1, the J call TRBJ1-1; a possible D gene is TRBD1 (5 bases). The V and J ends lost 0 bases and 3 bases respectively, with 11 bases between them. The CDR3 totals 15 residues. Per germline, CDR1 MGHRA and CDR2 YSYEKL. CDR3 in amino acids: CASSQDPGWDTEAFF. The CDR3 nucleotides read TGCGCCAGCAGCCAAGATCCAGGGTGGGACACTGAAGCTTTCTTT.

In this sample, this clone turned up a few times. The rearrangement uses TRBV9 and TRBJ1-5; TRBD1 matches 7 bases. The CDR3 runs 14 residues. V gave up 4 bases and J gave up 6 bases; unmatched junction bases: 7. Germline V lookup: CDR1 SGDLS, CDR2 YYNGEE. The CDR3 DNA reads TGTGCCAGCAGCCCCCGACAGGGCGGTCAGCCCCAGCATTTT. This gives the protein CASSPRQGGQPQHF.

J is TRBJ2-1 and V is TRBV4-1, with 7 nucleotides matching TRBD2. CDR1 and CDR2 from the germline V gene are MGHRA and YSYEKL. The CDR3 sequence is 13 residues long. The V gene end was trimmed by 6 bases and the J gene end by 9 bases; junction bases not matched to a gene: 8. CDR3 in DNA: TGCGCCAGCAGTTTAGGACTAGACGGTGAGCAGTTCTTC. It is translated as CASSLGLDGEQFF.

This clone was seen only once. This chain uses TRBV5-6 with TRBJ1-1; D gene uncertain. The CDR3 spans 14 residues. V lost 6 bases, J lost 0 bases, and 12 bases lay in between. In germline, CDR1 is SGHDT, CDR2 YYEEEE. The CDR3, as DNA: TGTGCCAGCACCCTTAGAGGGCTGAACACTGAAGCTTTCTTT. Its translation is CASTLRGLNTEAFF.

This sequence joins TRBV14 and TRBJ2-5; the match to TRBD2 covers 9 bases. The DNA end is more similar to TRBJ2-7, so the J call may be wrong. This CDR3 is built from 18 residues. In germline, CDR1 is SGHDN, CDR2 FVKESK. The CDR3 region has the DNA TGTGCCAGCAGCCAAGATAAGAGGCTAGCGGGACGAGCCTACGAGCAGTACTTC. This translates into CASSQDKRLAGRAYEQYF.

The chain uses TRBV29-1 and TRBJ2-5; 8 nucleotides line up with TRBD2. The CDR3 covers 14 residues. V gave up 4 bases and J gave up 7 bases; unmatched junction bases: 11. Germline V gene lookup returns CDR1 SQVTM and CDR2 ANQGSEA. The DNA of the CDR3 is TGCAGCGTTGTAATAGCGGGGTTTGGGGGGACCCAGTACTTC. It encodes CSVVIAGFGGTQYF.

The CDR3 protein is CASSYRGLENIQYF. The CDR3 nucleotides read TGTGCCAGTAGCTACAGGGGGCTGGAAAACATTCAGTACTTC. The chain joins TRBV19 to TRBJ2-4, with TRBD1 matching over 9 bases. The trim removed 6 bases at V and 5 bases at J, leaving 5 bases unmatched. Per germline, CDR1 LNHDA and CDR2 SQIVND (reference sequence). CDR3 size: 14 residues. The full variable domain, with the rest looked up from reference TRBV19 and TRBJ2-4, is DGGITQSPKYLFRKEGQNVTLSCEQNLNHDAMYWYRQDPGQGLRLIYYSQIVNDFQKGDIAEGYSVSREKKESFPLTVTSAQKNPTAFYLCASSYRGLENIQYFGAGTRLSVL.

The CDR3 nucleotides are TGTGCCAGCAGCTCTTTGCTTGGGGGCGAAGAGACCCAGTACTTC. Protein product: CASSSLLGGEETQYF. The chain has TRBV7-9 and TRBJ2-5; tentatively, D is TRBD1 (6 bases). This CDR3 has 15 amino acids. Germline CDR1 and CDR2: SEHNR and FQNEAQ (reference sequence). V shed 4 bases and J shed 3 bases, with 15 bases lying between them.

The V call is TRBV5-1, the J call TRBJ1-3, with a weak D call TRBD1 (5 bases). Trimming took 3 bases from V and 4 from J, leaving 14 bases between them. CDR3 length: 15 amino acids. CDR1 is SGHRS, CDR2 YFSETQ, per germline. CDR3 sequence (DNA): TGCGCCAGCAGCTCCCTCCCAGGGCGAGGAAACACCATATATTTT. It encodes CASSSLPGRGNTIYF.

The V call is TRBV27, the J call TRBJ2-6; possibly TRBD2 for D (5 bases). The CDR3 consists of 17 residues. V lost 0 bases and J lost 0, with 9 bases in between. CDR1 is MNHEY and CDR2 is SMNVEV in the germline V gene (reference sequence). CDR3 loop: CASSLSTGSSGANVLTF. CDR3 in DNA: TGTGCCAGCAGTTTATCGACGGGGTCCTCTGGGGCCAACGTCCTGACTTTC. Full variable domain (remainder filled in from reference TRBV27 and TRBJ2-6): EAQVTQNPRYLITVTGKKLTVTCSQNMNHEYMSWYRQDPGLGLRQIYYSMNVEVTDKGDVPEGYKVSRKEKRNFPLILESPSPNQTSLYFCASSLSTGSSGANVLTFGAGSRLTVL.

J is TRBJ1-1 and V is TRBV7-9; D remains unclear. Germline V lookup: CDR1 SEHNR, CDR2 FQNEAQ (reference sequence). The CDR3 totals 15 residues. Trimming took off 1 base at V and 3 bases at J, with 12 bases between the two ends. The CDR3 DNA reads as TGTGCCAGCAGCTTAGAGTCAGAGGCGGACACTGAAGCTTTCTTT. Translated, it gives CASSLESEADTEAFF.